The clone carrying this TCR beta chain was seen a few times. No antigen is known for it. V was clipped by 0 bases and J by 9 bases, with 6 bases between them. Per germline, CDR1 LGHNA and CDR2 YNFKEQ. This CDR3 spans 12 amino acids. The record originates from a study of CD8 T cell repertoires and HIV-1 epitope variants. Study summary: Separate wells received one of Twenty-five Gag or Nef variant peptides. Control wells had CMV/EBV/flu peptides, negative Ebola AY9, or no peptide. 1M T cells were kept uncultured as a baseline. General study results and limits: Six of nine antigen-specific clonotypes appeared cross-reactive to autologous or escape variants.

Using immunoSEQ multiplex PCR, the repertoire was profiled, and TCRdb retains in-frame clones only, with some absent. The sample consists of over a thousand clones, around two thirds of them appearing once. The rearrangement links TRBV4-2 to TRBJ2-1, with D possibly being TRBD1 or TRBD2 (5 bases each). Sequencing input: cultured CD8+ T cells derived from PBMCs. The sequence came from a male donor with HIV. CDR3 sequence (DNA): TGTGCCAGCAGCCAAGAAGGGACTGAGCAGTTCTTC. This gives the protein CASSQEGTEQFF.